Listed below are T cell receptor beta chains from one sample, sequenced in a study of blood T cell repertoires in COVID-19. Sequencing was performed with immunoSEQ multiplex PCR; in TCRdb, only in-frame clones are kept and a portion is missing. The repertoire holds 350,000 to 450,000 clones, with approximately 87% as singletons. Sequences were obtained from peripheral blood. The receptors here all came from a woman aged 60-75 years with COVID-19, enrolled during active disease. Both conserved end residues are part of each CDR3. The D gene is left open where the match is weak. Some rows mark clone size as missing; the rest say once, few, many or name a class of expanded clone.

v_gene	j_gene	abundance	d_gene	CDR3nt	CDR3aa
TRBV9	TRBJ1-2	.	.	TGTGCCAGCAGGGGGGGAGACTATGGCTACACCTTC	CASRGGDYGYTF
TRBV3-1/TRBV3-2	TRBJ1-1	.	.	TGTGCCAGCAGGAGCGGGACTGAAGCTTTCTTT	CASRSGTEAFF
TRBV30	TRBJ2-5	.	TRBD1	TGTGCCTGGAGCGGATACGACCAGACAGGGGCCCGGGCGGCCCAAGAGACCCAGTACTTC	CAWSGYDQTGARAAQETQYF
TRBV27	TRBJ2-2	.	TRBD1	TGTGCCAGCAGTCAACAGGGGCACACCGGGGAGCTGTTTTTT	CASSQQGHTGELFF
TRBV30	TRBJ2-3	.	TRBD1	TGTGCCTGGACGGACAGGGGGAGGACAGATACGCAGTATTTT	CAWTDRGRTDTQYF
TRBV5-1	TRBJ1-1	.	.	TGCGCCAGCAGCCCCCCGGGACATAATTTTGGCCCCACTGAAGCTTTCTTT	CASSPPGHNFGPTEAFF
TRBV19	TRBJ2-7	.	.	TGTGCCACCCGGACAGTTGGGCGCGAGCAGTACTTC	CATRTVGREQYF
TRBV28	TRBJ1-4	.	TRBD1	TGTGCCAGCAGAGGGACAGGGGGAAGTTATGAAAAACTGTTTTTT	CASRGTGGSYEKLFF
TRBV5-8	TRBJ1-5	.	TRBD1	TGTGCCAGCAGCTTGAGAGGGACAGGGGGCGGTCAGCCCCAGCATTTT	CASSLRGTGGGQPQHF
TRBV29-1	TRBJ2-2	.	.	TGCAGCGTTTGGGCCCTCCCGCGACACGGGAACACCGGGGAGCTGTTTTTT	CSVWALPRHGNTGELFF
TRBV2	TRBJ1-1	.	.	TGTGCCAGCAGTGAAGCGGCACGGAACACTGAAGCTTTCTTT	CASSEAARNTEAFF
TRBV11-1	TRBJ2-7	.	.	TGTGCCAGCAGCTTAGAGACTAGTGCGTCCCACGAGCAGTACTTC	CASSLETSASHEQYF
TRBV7-2	TRBJ2-7	.	.	TGTGCCAGCAGCGCGAGCTCCTACGAGCAGTACTTC	CASSASSYEQYF
TRBV27	TRBJ2-7	.	TRBD1	TGTGCCAGCAGTCCAGGACAGGGGGCGATCTACGAGCAGTACTTC	CASSPGQGAIYEQYF
TRBV10-3	TRBJ1-3	few	TRBD1	TGTGCCATCAGAAACACAGGGGTGGGAAACACCATATATTTT	CAIRNTGVGNTIYF
TRBV11-2	TRBJ1-2	.	.	TGTGCCAGCAGCTTAGGGACAGTCTATGGCTACACCTTC	CASSLGTVYGYTF
TRBV6-5	TRBJ2-7	.	TRBD1	TGTGCCAACGGGGACAGCTACGAGCAGTACTTC	CANGDSYEQYF
TRBV7-3	TRBJ1-1	once	.	TGTGCCAGCAGCGTTCAGGGGACGAACACTGAAGCTTTCTTT	CASSVQGTNTEAFF
TRBV9	TRBJ2-5	.	TRBD2	TGTGCCAGCAACCAGCGGGGGACCTCCGGGGAGACCCAGTACTTC	CASNQRGTSGETQYF
TRBV6-2/TRBV6-3	TRBJ1-3	few	.	TGTGCCAGCAGCTTAGCAGGGGACGGAAACACCATATATTTT	CASSLAGDGNTIYF
TRBV6-5	TRBJ1-4	.	TRBD1	TGTGCCAGCAGTTCCCCCGGGACAGGGGAAGAAAAACTGTTTTTT	CASSSPGTGEEKLFF
TRBV18	TRBJ1-5	few	TRBD1	TGTGCCAGCTGTGGCACAGGGGAATATCAGCCCCAGCATTTT	CASCGTGEYQPQHF
TRBV2	TRBJ1-1	.	.	TGTGCCAGCAGTGAAGCGCTTCGCGTCACTGAAGCTTTCTTT	CASSEALRVTEAFF
TRBV7-9	TRBJ2-5	.	.	TGTGCCAGCAGCTTAGCGGAGGTAAAAGAGACCCAGTACTTC	CASSLAEVKETQYF
TRBV28	TRBJ1-2	.	TRBD1	TGTGCCAGCAGCCCGGAGAGGGGGCGGGACTATGGCTACACCTTC	CASSPERGRDYGYTF
TRBV9	TRBJ1-2	.	.	TGTGCCAGCAGCGTAGGTAGCAGCCCCTATGGCTACACCTTC	CASSVGSSPYGYTF
TRBV30	TRBJ2-5	once	TRBD2	TGTGCCTGGAGTAAAGGACTAGCGGGGGGCCAAGAGACCCAGTACTTC	CAWSKGLAGGQETQYF
TRBV19	TRBJ2-1	.	TRBD2	TGTGCCAGTAGGGGACTAGCGGGAAGCGATGAGCAGTTCTTC	CASRGLAGSDEQFF
TRBV6-5	TRBJ2-3	.	TRBD1	TGTGCCAGCAGTCCTCGGGACAGGGTTAAAGATACGCAGTATTTT	CASSPRDRVKDTQYF
TRBV4-1	TRBJ2-5	.	.	TGCGCCAGCAGCGGCACTAGTAGTTCGGAGACCCAGTACTTC	CASSGTSSSETQYF
TRBV28	TRBJ1-1	.	.	TGTGCCAGCAGTTTAGGGCATTCGGACTCTGAAGCTTTCTTT	CASSLGHSDSEAFF
TRBV19	TRBJ2-3	.	TRBD2	TGTGCCAGTAGTATAGGATCCAGCGGGGGAACAGATACGCAGTATTTT	CASSIGSSGGTDTQYF
TRBV28	TRBJ1-5	.	TRBD1	TGTGCCAGCTACCGAGGGGGCGGAGAAGGCAATCAGCCCCAGCATTTT	CASYRGGGEGNQPQHF
TRBV7-6	TRBJ1-4	once	TRBD1	TGTGCCAGCAGCTGGGGACAGGGGGCATATGAAAAACTGTTTTTT	CASSWGQGAYEKLFF
TRBV5-4	TRBJ1-1	few	.	TGTGCCAGCAGCTTGGGAGGGTTTGGGACTGAAGCTTTCTTT	CASSLGGFGTEAFF
TRBV2	TRBJ2-4	.	TRBD2	TGTGCCAGCACCGAGGACAATAGACTAGCGGGGAACATTCAGTACTTC	CASTEDNRLAGNIQYF
TRBV15	TRBJ2-3	.	TRBD2	TGTGCCACCAGCAGAGATAAGGCGGGGGGCGCAGATACGCAGTATTTT	CATSRDKAGGADTQYF
TRBV6-6	TRBJ2-7	once	.	TGTGCCAGCAGGCGAGATGGGTTGGGCGCGAGTGTCTACGAGCAGTACTTC	CASRRDGLGASVYEQYF
TRBV9	TRBJ1-1	.	.	TGTGCCAGCAGCGTCGGACAGATGAACACTGAAGCTTTCTTT	CASSVGQMNTEAFF
TRBV23-1	TRBJ2-5	.	TRBD2	TGCGCCAGCCTACCGCCCCCTAGCGGGGGGTTGGAGACCCAGTACTTC	CASLPPPSGGLETQYF
TRBV10-3	TRBJ2-1	.	.	TGTGCCCTTGGAGGCGGCAGTTCGGGCAATGAGCAGTTCTTC	CALGGGSSGNEQFF
TRBV4-1	TRBJ2-1	.	TRBD1	TGCGCCAGCAGCCAAGATCCGGGACAGTTATATTACAATGAGCAGTTCTTC	CASSQDPGQLYYNEQFF
TRBV5-1	TRBJ2-5	once	.	TGCGCCAGCAGCTTGGGGGGGCAATCCGGGACCCAGTACTTC	CASSLGGQSGTQYF
TRBV19	TRBJ1-5	.	.	TGTGCCAGTAGTTATTCCCCCGCGGCAAATCAGCCCCAGCATTTT	CASSYSPAANQPQHF
TRBV15	TRBJ1-3	.	.	TGTGCCACCAGCCACAGCTCTGGAAACACCATATATTTT	CATSHSSGNTIYF
TRBV4-1	TRBJ2-2	.	.	TGCGCCAGCAGCCAAGACGCCGGACTGACGAACACCGGGGAGCTGTTTTTT	CASSQDAGLTNTGELFF
TRBV19	TRBJ1-1	.	.	TGTGCCAGTAGTAAGGGGCGGATGAACACTGAAGCTTTCTTT	CASSKGRMNTEAFF
TRBV6-5	TRBJ2-5	.	TRBD2	TGTGCCAGCAGTTGGACTAGCGGGGGGCGAGAGACCCAGTACTTC	CASSWTSGGRETQYF
TRBV4-1	TRBJ1-5	.	TRBD1	TGCGCCAGCAGCACGGGTGGACAGGGGGCCAATCAGCCCCAGCATTTT	CASSTGGQGANQPQHF
TRBV7-9	TRBJ2-1	few	TRBD2	TGTGCCAGCAGCCTCTGGAGGGCGGGGGGCTTTCGCTCCTACAATGAGCAGTTCTTC	CASSLWRAGGFRSYNEQFF
TRBV7-9	TRBJ1-1	.	.	TGTGCCAGCAGCATACAGCAGGGTATGGCTGAAGCTTTCTTT	CASSIQQGMAEAFF
TRBV7-9	TRBJ1-3	.	.	TGTGCCAGCAGCAGGCAGGGATCTGGAAACACCATATATTTT	CASSRQGSGNTIYF